This TCR beta chain appears in the sequencing data of a study of post-analysis software for immune sequencing data. Background on the study: Included among the disease courses, which were recorded for the cohort, were relapsing-remitting, secondary progressive and progressive-relapsing multiple sclerosis. General observations from the study: Compared with controls, patients had more of five TRBV segments, including TRBV5-6, TRBV5-1 and TRBV20-1. Samples from a shared batch, those prepared together, strongly co-clustered by F measure. People with multiple sclerosis had a significantly lower normalized Chao1 diversity than controls did.

The CDR3 is 14 residues long. V lost 8 bases, J lost 2 bases, and 12 bases lay in between. cDNA libraries of TCR beta carried unique molecular identifiers. MiXCR, run by TCRdb on the PCR reads, gives a single entry per CDR3 protein. The table has hundreds of thousands of distinct CDR3 sequences, 30% seen once. There are a few counts of this clonotype. The target antigen is unknown. The chain links TRBV12-3 or TRBV12-4 to TRBJ1-4, with a weak D call TRBD1 (5 bases). The sample was blood. The TCR sequence derives from a girl under 18 with multiple sclerosis. The DNA of the CDR3 is TGTGCCAGCGGGGACGGAGCGACTAATGAAAAACTGTTTTTT. Translated, it gives CASGDGATNEKLFF.